The source of this TCR beta chain is a study of blood T cell repertoires in COVID-19. The table came from immunoSEQ multiplex PCR; TCRdb's copy has only in-frame clones and leaves some out. Among 290,000 or so clones, roughly nine tenths were seen once, and the ten largest hold over 2%. Germline trimming cut 4 bases from V and 2 bases from J; bases unmatched to any gene: 6. Germline V gives CDR1 MNHEY, CDR2 SVGEGT. The CDR3 spans 15 residues. This clone was observed a handful of times. The J gene is TRBJ2-3, the V gene TRBV6-2 or TRBV6-3; TRBD1 matches at 7 bases. Sequenced sample: peripheral blood. This TCR came from a woman under 40 with COVID-19, enrolled during active disease. The CDR3 loop reads CASSSRTGVTDTQYF. DNA of the CDR3: TGTGCCAGCAGTTCTCGGACAGGAGTCACAGATACGCAGTATTTT.